Following are 20 T cell receptor beta chains from one sample sequenced in a study of blood T cell repertoires in COVID-19. Sequencing used immunoSEQ multiplex PCR; TCRdb keeps in-frame clones, though not all of them. This table holds under 200,000 clones, approximately 83% found once. Sequencing input: peripheral blood. These receptors were obtained from a man aged 65 to 85 who had recovered from COVID-19.

The chain recombines TRBV6-6 with TRBJ2-7, with 7 bases matching TRBD2. The germline CDR1 and CDR2 sequences are MNHNY and SVGAGI (reference sequence). The CDR3 extends over 14 amino acids. V lost 4 bases to trimming and J lost 3 bases; unmatched junction nucleotides: 6. CDR3 loop: CASSFLASGYEQYF. As DNA, the CDR3 is TGTGCCAGCAGTTTCCTAGCTAGCGGCTACGAGCAGTACTTC.

This clone was found a few times. This rearrangement joins TRBV7-2 to TRBJ1-2; D ambiguous. Trimming left V 1 base short and J 4 bases short, with 7 bases between. CDR3 length equals 13 residues. Germline CDR1 and CDR2: SGHTA and FQGNSA. CDR3 in amino acids: CASSLGSGYGYTF. CDR3 DNA: TGTGCCAGCAGCTTAGGGTCAGGCTATGGCTACACCTTC.

The gene calls are TRBV4-3 and TRBJ2-5; D is perhaps TRBD1 (6 bases). Germline assignment: CDR1 LGHNA and CDR2 YSLEER. The V end was cut by 1 base, the J end by 5 bases, with 14 bases between. The CDR3 sequence is 15 residues long. The CDR3 region has the DNA TGCGCCAGCAGCCAAGGGTGGGGGCTAGGCGAGACCCAGTACTTC. The encoded protein is CASSQGWGLGETQYF.

This clone was seen only a few times. The V and J genes are TRBV6-2 or TRBV6-3 and TRBJ1-1, with no clear D. Germline loops: CDR1 MNHEY, CDR2 SVGEGT. V lost 2 bases and J 4 bases, leaving 17 bases between the germline ends. The CDR3 contains 16 residues. The CDR3 spells CASSYLVGKGGTEAFF. The CDR3, as DNA: TGTGCCAGCAGTTACCTGGTGGGGAAGGGAGGCACTGAAGCTTTCTTT.

This clone has only one observation. The chain uses TRBV19 and TRBJ2-7; 7 nucleotides align to TRBD1. V lost 5 bases to trimming and J lost 0 bases; unmatched junction nucleotides: 10. This CDR3 has 16 residues. Germline-derived CDR1 and CDR2 are LNHDA and SQIVND (reference sequence). In DNA form, the CDR3 reads TGTGCCAGTAGTGTTTCCGGGACAGTGAGCTCCTACGAGCAGTACTTC. Translated, it gives CASSVSGTVSSYEQYF.

This clone was detected only once. The chain combines TRBV27 with TRBJ2-5; 16 bases are a match to TRBD2. This CDR3 spans 18 amino acids. Germline trimming cut 6 bases from V and 5 bases from J; bases unmatched to any gene: 12. Germline CDR1 is MNHEY and CDR2 is SMNVEV (reference sequence). The DNA of the CDR3 is TGTGCCAGCAGACCGGGACTAGCGGGAGGGAGGGGCAGGGAGACCCAGTACTTC. Translated, it gives CASRPGLAGGRGRETQYF.

This clone was detected only a few times. The rearrangement links TRBV19 to TRBJ2-1, with D uncertain. The V end was cut by 3 bases, the J end by 6 bases, with 15 bases between. The germline CDR1 and CDR2 sequences are LNHDA and SQIVND (reference sequence). This CDR3 comprises 15 residues. DNA of the CDR3: TGTGCCAGTAGTATCTACAGAATGACATCCAATGAGCAGTTCTTC. Encoded protein: CASSIYRMTSNEQFF. Full variable domain (outside the CDR3, taken from reference TRBV19 and TRBJ2-1): DGGITQSPKYLFRKEGQNVTLSCEQNLNHDAMYWYRQDPGQGLRLIYYSQIVNDFQKGDIAEGYSVSREKKESFPLTVTSAQKNPTAFYLCASSIYRMTSNEQFFGPGTRLTVL.

This sequence joins TRBV28 and TRBJ1-4; D gene uncertain. This CDR3 contains 14 residues. V was clipped by 4 bases and J by 2 bases, with 8 bases between them. Germline V gene lookup returns CDR1 MDHEN and CDR2 SYDVKM. CDR3 nucleotide sequence: TGTGCCAGCAGTTCCGACACCACTAATGAAAAACTGTTTTTT. Encoded protein: CASSSDTTNEKLFF. Full variable domain (remainder filled in from reference TRBV28 and TRBJ1-4): DVKVTQSSRYLVKRTGEKVFLECVQDMDHENMFWYRQDPGLGLRLIYFSYDVKMKEKGDIPEGYSVSREKKERFSLILESASTNQTSMYLCASSSDTTNEKLFFGSGTQLSVL.

This chain uses TRBV19 with TRBJ1-3, with D perhaps TRBD1 (5 bases). V gave up 3 bases and J gave up 2 bases, with 11 bases separating them. The CDR3 is 15 residues long. CDR1 is LNHDA, CDR2 SQIVND, per germline (reference sequence). CDR3 amino acids: CASSIGASAGNTIYF. The DNA of the CDR3 is TGTGCCAGTAGTATTGGGGCCTCGGCTGGAAACACCATATATTTT.

The chain recombines TRBV29-1 with TRBJ1-1; D may be TRBD1 (5 bases). Trimming removed 0 bases from V and 6 bases from J, with 14 bases in between. CDR1 is SQVTM and CDR2 is ANQGSEA in the germline V gene. The CDR3 loop spans 14 amino acids. CDR3 nucleotides: TGCAGCGTTGAAGAGGTCAGGGCATTCCCTGAAGCTTTCTTT. It specifies CSVEEVRAFPEAFF.

This sequence joins TRBV19 and TRBJ1-6; a weak D match, TRBD1 (5 bases). CDR1 and CDR2 (germline): LNHDA, SQIVND (reference sequence). The CDR3 extends over 15 amino acids. V dropped 6 bases and J dropped 9 bases, with 18 bases sitting between them. The CDR3 DNA sequence: TGTGCCAGTAGGAATGCGCAGGGTGGTGGTTCACCCCTCCACTTT. Its translation is CASRNAQGGGSPLHF. Based on the CDR3 plus reference TRBV19 and TRBJ1-6, the full variable domain is DGGITQSPKYLFRKEGQNVTLSCEQNLNHDAMYWYRQDPGQGLRLIYYSQIVNDFQKGDIAEGYSVSREKKESFPLTVTSAQKNPTAFYLCASRNAQGGGSPLHFGNGTRLTVT.

This clone was observed a few times. The chain recombines TRBV29-1 with TRBJ2-5, with 7 bases fitting TRBD1. This CDR3 is built from 13 residues. V shed 3 bases and J 4 bases; nucleotides not matched to a gene: 5. Germline CDR1 reads SQVTM; CDR2 reads ANQGSEA. The CDR3: CSVEKTGPETQYF. For the CDR3, the DNA is TGCAGCGTTGAGAAGACAGGGCCAGAGACCCAGTACTTC.

This clone was counted only a few times. The V gene is TRBV19, the J gene TRBJ1-2; 8 nucleotides line up with TRBD1. The CDR3 is 18 amino acids. Looked up from germline, CDR1 is LNHDA and CDR2 is SQIVND (reference sequence). The V and J ends lost 7 bases and 0 bases, in that order; junction bases with no gene match: 16. CDR3 residues: CASTNFWDRSTPNYGYTF. DNA for the CDR3: TGTGCCAGTACTAATTTTTGGGACAGGTCAACCCCTAACTATGGCTACACCTTC.

The chain employs TRBV9 and TRBJ2-2; perhaps TRBD1 as D (6 bases). The CDR3 runs 16 residues. Germline CDR1 is SGDLS and CDR2 is YYNGEE. V was clipped by 3 bases and J by 2 bases, with 14 bases between them. In nucleotides, the CDR3 is TGTGCCAGCAGCGCCTCCGGGACACTAAACACCGGGGAGCTGTTTTTT. Translation: CASSASGTLNTGELFF.

The chain employs TRBV5-4 and TRBJ2-3; TRBD2 agrees at 13 bases. The CDR3 sequence is 16 residues long. The germline V gene has CDR1 SGHNT and CDR2 YYREEE (reference sequence). The junction had 6 bases not matched to a gene; V was cut back by 5 bases and J by 3 bases. The chain's CDR3 is CASSDPGLAGTDTQYF. The CDR3 DNA reads TGTGCCAGCAGTGACCCGGGACTAGCGGGGACAGATACGCAGTATTTT.

The chain couples TRBV2 to TRBJ2-1; D remains unclear. Between the trimmed V and J ends, which lost 3 bases and 7 bases, there was a span of 10 bases. The germline V gene has CDR1 SNHLY and CDR2 FYNNEI. This CDR3 region has 13 residues. CDR3 bases: TGTGCCAGCAGTGACGTTCCTAAGAATGAGCAGTTCTTC. It is translated as CASSDVPKNEQFF.

Points on this clone: At the DNA level, this CDR3 is encoded by other sequences in the same sample as well. This chain joins TRBV3-1 (or the pseudogene TRBV3-2) and TRBJ1-5, with no clear D. V lost 1 base and J 7 bases, leaving 8 bases between the germline ends. The CDR3 covers 13 residues. The germline gives CDR1 LGHDT, CDR2 YNNKEL (reference sequence). The chain's CDR3 is CASSQGAYQPQHF. CDR3 DNA: TGTGCCAGCAGCCAAGGGGCCTACCAGCCCCAGCATTTT.

This clone was recorded once. The V call is TRBV5-1, the J call TRBJ2-2; 8 positions match TRBD1. With V trimmed by 4 bases and J by 2 bases, 10 bases remained unmatched. This CDR3 has 17 residues. From germline, CDR1 is SGHRS and CDR2 YFSETQ. The DNA of the CDR3 is TGCGCCAGCAGCGACCGGACCGGGACAGGCAACACCGGGGAGCTGTTTTTT. Its translation: CASSDRTGTGNTGELFF.

V is TRBV7-2 and J is TRBJ2-5, with 11 nucleotides matching TRBD2. Germline V gives CDR1 SGHTA, CDR2 FQGNSA. CDR3 length: 16 amino acids. V lost 0 bases and J lost 4; bases outside the gene matches: 4. CDR3 residues: CASSLALAGVAETQYF. The CDR3 coding sequence is TGTGCCAGCAGCTTAGCACTAGCGGGGGTGGCAGAGACCCAGTACTTC.

The chain joins TRBV7-2 to TRBJ2-7, with D possibly being TRBD2 (6 bases). V was cut by 3 bases and J by 4 bases, with 13 bases left in between. The CDR3 consists of 14 residues. The germline V gene has CDR1 SGHTA and CDR2 FQGNSA. The CDR3 nucleotides read TGTGCCAGCAGCTTGGCCGGGAGCGGGTACGAGCAGTACTTC. The encoded protein is CASSLAGSGYEQYF.